The clone carrying this T cell receptor beta chain occurred once. V dropped 7 bases and J dropped 2; count of bases not matched to a gene: 4. Per germline, CDR1 SQVTM and CDR2 ANQGSEA. The CDR3 is 12 residues long. These data are taken from a study of blood T cell repertoires in COVID-19. Study-level information: In each case, the material was cDNA or gDNA derived from T cells, B-cell-depleted T cells, or PBMCs.

TCRdb's copy holds only in-frame clones and misses some; the assay was immunoSEQ multiplex PCR. The sample gives about 150,000 clones, 65% to 90% of which show up once; less than 3.5% is in the top ten. This chain uses TRBV29-1 with TRBJ2-5; TRBD1 matches at 7 bases. The receptor comes from a man in his 70s with acute or convalescent COVID-19. What was sequenced was peripheral blood. CDR3 sequence: CSAGTVQETQYF. CDR3 nucleotide sequence: TGCAGCGCCGGGACAGTGCAAGAGACCCAGTACTTC.